What follows are 8 T cell receptor beta chains derived from one specimen sequenced in a study of blood T cells in healthy people across ages. Primers used in a second PCR of roughly 6 to 11 cycles were a sample-barcoded 5' primer and a J-beta primer mix. One entry per CDR3 protein results from TCRdb running MiXCR on the 5' RACE reads. The data contain fewer than 1,200,000 distinct CDR3 sequences, around 25% of them singletons. Separately, the same data were catalogued under a study of T cells of mothers and their children.

Sequencing was done on a sample of blood. All receptors come from a girl aged 2 to 9 in good health.

This clonotype was found a few times. The chain's CDR3 is CASSRTAGYTF. The DNA for the CDR3 is TGTGCCAGCAGCCGGACGGCGGGCTACACCTTC. The chain links TRBV14 to TRBJ1-2; D uncertain. CDR1 is SGHDN, CDR2 FVKESK, per germline. The CDR3 covers 11 residues. The V end lost 4 bases, the J end lost 8 bases, and 8 bases lay between the germline ends.

The V and J genes are TRBV20-1 and TRBJ2-5; 9 nucleotides agree with TRBD2. TRBJ2-7 explains the end of the DNA better; the J call may be wrong. Germline loops: CDR1 DFQATT, CDR2 SNEGSKA (reference sequence). CDR3 length: 15 residues. The CDR3 loop reads CSARSLASGVYEQYF. The CDR3 bases are TGCAGTGCTAGATCATTGGCTAGCGGGGTCTACGAGCAGTACTTC.

A few counts support this clonotype. This chain's CDR3 is CATHRAGEGETQYF. The DNA for the CDR3 is TGCGCCACCCACCGAGCGGGAGAGGGTGAGACCCAGTACTTC. The chain uses TRBV10-2 and TRBJ2-7, with TRBD2 matching over 8 bases. The J call may be wrong; the DNA end is better matched by TRBJ2-5. This CDR3 has 14 residues. CDR1 is WSHSY and CDR2 is SAAADI in the germline V gene.

This clonotype has a handful of counts. CDR3 DNA sequence: TGTGCCAGCAGTCCGACGGGGGGACAGTTCTACGAGCAGTACTTC. It yields the protein CASSPTGGQFYEQYF. The V gene is TRBV28, the J gene TRBJ2-7; D is tentatively TRBD1 or TRBD2 (7 bases each). The CDR3 is made up of 15 amino acids. The germline CDR1 and CDR2 sequences are MDHEN and SYDVKM. V gave up 5 bases and J gave up 3 bases, with 17 bases separating them.

This clonotype was counted between two and nine times. The chain links TRBV6-2 or TRBV6-3 to TRBJ2-7, with TRBD2 matching 10 bases. The CDR3 runs 15 residues. V gave up 7 bases and J gave up 5 bases; unmatched junction bases: 11. Germline CDR1 and CDR2: MNHEY and SVGEGT. The CDR3 nucleotides read TGTGCCAGCACTCTTGATAGCGGGGGGTTCAACGAGCAGTACTTC. This encodes CASTLDSGGFNEQYF.

The chain employs TRBV3-1 and TRBJ2-3; possibly TRBD2 for D (6 bases). V shed 2 bases and J shed 1 base, with 7 bases lying between them. The CDR3 consists of 14 residues. CDR1 is LGHDT, CDR2 YNNKEL, per germline (reference sequence). The CDR3 DNA is TGTGCCAGCAGCCAAACGGGGGGCACAGATACGCAGTATTTT. It codes for CASSQTGGTDTQYF.

The gene calls are TRBV29-1 and TRBJ2-1; TRBD1 matches 7 bases. The CDR3 runs to 15 residues. Unmatched junction bases numbered 13, after V lost 3 bases and J lost 8 bases. Germline V CDR1 and CDR2: SQVTM, ANQGSEA. CDR3 DNA: TGCAGCGTTGACATCAGACAGGGAGCGATGGATGAGCAGTTCTTC. It codes for CSVDIRQGAMDEQFF.

Regarding this clonotype: This is likely a read error, given that the CDR3 carries no conserved phenylalanine or tryptophan at its end. The chain links TRBV7-2 to TRBJ2-4, with a possible D match to TRBD1 (6 bases). Germline CDR1 reads SGHTA; CDR2 reads FQGNSA. The CDR3 extends over 14 amino acids. V was pared by 6 bases and J by 7 bases, with 16 bases between. The CDR3 DNA sequence: TGTGCCAGCAGTTCACAGGGAGTGGGGAACATTCAGTACCTC. As protein: CASSSQGVGNIQYL.